What follows are 15 T cell receptor beta chains derived from one specimen sequenced in a study of blood T cells in healthy people across ages. A second PCR of roughly 7 to 11 cycles used a sample-barcoded 5' primer and a J-beta primer mix. TCRdb re-analysed the 5' RACE reads in MiXCR, keeping a single row per CDR3 protein. The table lists about 670,000 distinct CDR3 sequences, 35% to 50% of them singletons. Sequenced input: blood. The receptors come from a man of 80 years or more in good health.

This chain uses TRBV20-1 with TRBJ2-3; D may be TRBD1 or TRBD2 (6 bases each). CDR3 size: 15 residues. The V gene lost 0 bases and the J gene lost 2 bases, with 12 bases spanning the gap. Germline V lookup: CDR1 DFQATT, CDR2 SNEGSKA (reference sequence). Here the CDR3 DNA reads TGCAGTGCTAGAGATCGTCGGGGGCCCACAGATACGCAGTATTTT. It is translated as CSARDRRGPTDTQYF.

This clonotype has just a few counts. This may be a read error, as it is one base from a much larger clone. This rearrangement joins TRBV7-9 to TRBJ2-1; D is possibly TRBD1 or TRBD2 (6 bases each). This CDR3 is built from 16 residues. Germline V gene sequence: CDR1 SEHNR, CDR2 FQNEAQ (reference sequence). Trimming removed 5 bases from V and 10 bases from J, with 24 bases in between. The CDR3 coding sequence is TGTGCCAGCAGCCCCATGGAGGGGGGTCAGGCTAGGGAGCAGTTCTTC. It translates to CASSPMEGGQAREQFF.

The J gene is TRBJ1-5, the V gene TRBV19; D not certain. V was trimmed by 9 bases and J by 7 bases, leaving 25 bases between them. CDR3 size: 16 residues. Germline loops: CDR1 LNHDA, CDR2 SQIVND (reference sequence). The CDR3 is CASSQDAASSNQPQHF. The CDR3 DNA reads TGTGCCAGCTCGCAGGACGCAGCTTCATCAAACCAGCCCCAGCATTTT.

This clonotype was seen ten or more times. This chain joins TRBV12-3 or TRBV12-4 and TRBJ2-5, with TRBD2 matching over 9 bases. The CDR3 length is 15 residues. The ends lost 3 bases at V and 2 bases at J; junction bases unmatched: 4. CDR3 loop: CASSFGGGAQETQYF. CDR3 coding DNA: TGTGCCAGCAGTTTTGGCGGGGGGGCTCAAGAGACCCAGTACTTC.

The table lists this clonotype with a few counts. V is TRBV9 and J is TRBJ1-2, with D possibly matching TRBD1 (5 bases). Trimming took 4 bases from V and 8 from J, leaving 15 bases between them. The length of the CDR3 is 13 residues. Germline V gene lookup returns CDR1 SGDLS and CDR2 YYNGEE. The chain's CDR3 is CASSPQGGAGYTF. CDR3 DNA sequence: TGTGCCAGCAGCCCTCAGGGAGGGGCAGGCTACACCTTC.

V is TRBV9 and J is TRBJ2-5, with 8 nucleotides matching TRBD1. In germline, CDR1 is SGDLS, CDR2 YYNGEE. V trimming: 4 bases; J trimming: 5 bases; junction bases outside the gene matches: 10. This CDR3 has 15 amino acids. This CDR3 is CASSLRTGPGETQYF. CDR3 nucleotides: TGTGCCAGCAGCTTACGGACAGGGCCAGGTGAGACCCAGTACTTC.

This clonotype was detected only a few times. V is TRBV7-2 and J is TRBJ2-3; 10 bases are a match to TRBD2. J was trimmed by 4 bases and V by 5 bases; bases with no gene match: 9. This CDR3 has 16 amino acids. Germline V gives CDR1 SGHTA, CDR2 FQGNSA. The chain's CDR3 is CASSGQAGGPSDTQYF. The CDR3 DNA sequence: TGTGCCAGCAGCGGCCAAGCGGGAGGGCCTTCAGATACGCAGTATTTT.

About this clonotype: A much larger clone is a single base away; this may be a read error. This rearrangement joins TRBV6-6 to TRBJ2-7; unclear D gene. This CDR3 spans 13 amino acids. Germline values: CDR1 MNHNY, CDR2 SVGAGI (reference sequence). The CDR3 DNA follows: TGTGCCAGCAGTGACTCGAGGTTCTACGAGCAGTACTTC. Amino acid sequence: CASSDSRFYEQYF.

As to this clonotype: Just one base apart from a much larger clone, this may be a read error. V gene TRBV3-1 combines with J gene TRBJ2-1, with no clear D. The length of the CDR3 is 12 residues. Germline values: CDR1 LGHDT, CDR2 YNNKEL (reference sequence). V lost 4 bases and J lost 13, with 14 bases in between. CDR3 region: CASSLLGETQFF. The CDR3 DNA is TGTGCCAGCAGCCTTCTAGGAGAGACCCAGTTCTTC.

This clonotype was picked up one time. The V gene is TRBV27, the J gene TRBJ2-1; TRBD1 might be the D (6 bases). With 4 bases removed from V and 6 bases from J, the gap between germline ends came to 19 bases. Germline CDR1 and CDR2: MNHEY and SMNVEV (reference sequence). The CDR3 covers 16 residues. CDR3 nucleotide sequence: TGTGCCAGCAGTTCCAAAGGACAGAATTACCCCAATGAGCAGTTCTTC. Protein product: CASSSKGQNYPNEQFF.

This chain uses TRBV29-1 with TRBJ2-2; D possibly corresponds to TRBD1 (6 bases). Germline values: CDR1 SQVTM, CDR2 ANQGSEA. The CDR3 covers 14 residues. Trimming removed 7 bases at V and 0 bases at J, with 12 bases between. DNA for the CDR3: TGCAGCGCCCTGGGACAAACGAACACCGGGGAGCTGTTTTTT. This gives the protein CSALGQTNTGELFF.

The table lists this clonotype with a few counts. The chain employs TRBV5-4 and TRBJ1-2, with TRBD1 matching 9 bases. The CDR3 length is 18 residues. The germline V gene has CDR1 SGHNT and CDR2 YYREEE (reference sequence). After removal of 3 bases from V and 5 bases from J, the junction contained 17 bases not matched to a gene. CDR3 nucleotide sequence: TGTGCCAGCAGCTCGATGGGACAGGGCGCCAGGGCGAAATATGGCTACACCTTC. Protein: CASSSMGQGARAKYGYTF.

Worth noting for this clonotype: Being one base from a much bigger clone, this may be a read error. CDR3 bases: TGTGCCGCCAGTGATACCGGCGGATACACAGATACGCAGTATTTT. Protein product: CAASDTGGYTDTQYF. The chain recombines TRBV24-1 with TRBJ2-3; unclear D gene. The CDR3 covers 15 residues. CDR1 is KGHDR, CDR2 SFDVKD, per germline.

This clonotype was counted between two and nine times. V and J are TRBV5-6 and TRBJ2-5, with 12 positions matching TRBD2. CDR1 SGHDT and CDR2 YYEEEE come from the germline V gene. Germline trimming cut 5 bases from V and 0 bases from J; bases unmatched to any gene: 5. This CDR3 comprises 16 residues. The CDR3 DNA reads as TGTGCCAGCAGAGAAACTAGCGGGGGGTACCAAGAGACCCAGTACTTC. Amino acid sequence: CASRETSGGYQETQYF.

The chain combines TRBV6-2 or TRBV6-3 with TRBJ1-2; D not certain. The CDR3 runs to 15 residues. Germline CDR1 is MNHEY and CDR2 is SVGEGT. The germline V and J ends were trimmed by 2 bases and 4 bases, with 14 bases remaining between them. The CDR3 nucleotides are TGTGCCAGCAGTTACGGGTTGGTCCAACCCTATGGCTACACCTTC. Encoded protein: CASSYGLVQPYGYTF.